The clone carrying this T cell receptor beta chain was observed a few times. The antigen is unknown. The trim removed 4 bases at V and 2 bases at J, leaving 11 bases unmatched. CDR1 and CDR2 (germline): SGHRS, YFSETQ. This CDR3 has 17 amino acids. The sample is drawn from a study of CD8 T cells in ankylosing spondylitis. Overall study results and limits: In ankylosing spondylitis patients, matched synovial fluid reportedly showed significant enrichment of disease-linked clones.

MiXCR was run by TCRdb on the 5' RACE reads, yielding one entry per CDR3 protein. The sample comprises a few hundred thousand distinct CDR3 sequences, more than 15% of which are singletons, and more than 25% rests with the top ten. The chain uses TRBV5-1 and TRBJ2-3; TRBD2 agrees at 9 bases. Sequenced input: blood, either unsorted or a sorted T cell fraction (not recorded which). The source of this sequence is a male donor with ankylosing spondylitis or in good health (not recorded which). The CDR3 nucleotides read TGCGCCAGCAGCGGGGAAGAGCGGGAGGCCTCCACAGATACGCAGTATTTT. Protein sequence: CASSGEEREASTDTQYF. Drawing the rest from reference TRBV5-1 and TRBJ2-3, the complete variable domain is KAGVTQTPRYLIKTRGQQVTLSCSPISGHRSVSWYQQTPGQGLQFLFEYFSETQRNKGNFPGRFSGRQFSNSRSEMNVSTLELGDSALYLCASSGEEREASTDTQYFGPGTRLTVL.